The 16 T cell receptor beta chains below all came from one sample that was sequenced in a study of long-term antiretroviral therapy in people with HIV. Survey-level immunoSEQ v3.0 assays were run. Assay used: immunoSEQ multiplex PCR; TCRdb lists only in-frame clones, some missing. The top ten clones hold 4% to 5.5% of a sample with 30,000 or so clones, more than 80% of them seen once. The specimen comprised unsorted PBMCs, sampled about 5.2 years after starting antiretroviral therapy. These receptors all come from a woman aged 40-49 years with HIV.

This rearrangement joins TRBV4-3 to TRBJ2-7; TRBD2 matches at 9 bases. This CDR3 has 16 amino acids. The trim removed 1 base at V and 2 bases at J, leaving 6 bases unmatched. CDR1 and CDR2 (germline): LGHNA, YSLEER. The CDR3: CASSQGLTSGTYEQYF. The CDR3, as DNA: TGCGCCAGCAGCCAAGGACTGACTAGCGGTACCTACGAGCAGTACTTC.

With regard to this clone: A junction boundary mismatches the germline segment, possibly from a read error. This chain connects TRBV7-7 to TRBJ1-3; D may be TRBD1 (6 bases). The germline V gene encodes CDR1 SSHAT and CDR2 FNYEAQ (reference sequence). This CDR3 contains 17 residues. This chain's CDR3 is CASSLGRGVSFGNTIYF. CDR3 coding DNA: TGTGCTAGCAGCTTGGGGAGGGGGGTATCCTTTGGAAACACCATATATTTT.

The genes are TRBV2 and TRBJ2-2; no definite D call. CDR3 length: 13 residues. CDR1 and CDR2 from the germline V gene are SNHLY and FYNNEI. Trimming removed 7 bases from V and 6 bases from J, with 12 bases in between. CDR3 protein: CASNLERAGELFF. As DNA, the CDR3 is TGTGCCAGCAACTTGGAAAGGGCCGGGGAGCTGTTTTTT.

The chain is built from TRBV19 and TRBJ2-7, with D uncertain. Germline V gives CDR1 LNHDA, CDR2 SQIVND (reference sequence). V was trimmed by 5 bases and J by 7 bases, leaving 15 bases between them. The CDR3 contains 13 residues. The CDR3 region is CASSPGPLGEQYF. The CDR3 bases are TGTGCCAGTAGTCCCGGGCCTTTGGGGGAGCAGTACTTC.

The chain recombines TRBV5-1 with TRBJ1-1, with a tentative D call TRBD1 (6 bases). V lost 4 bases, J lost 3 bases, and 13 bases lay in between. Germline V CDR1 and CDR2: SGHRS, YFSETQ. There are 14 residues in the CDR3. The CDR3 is CASSSRGRDTEAFF. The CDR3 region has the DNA TGCGCCAGCAGCAGCAGGGGTCGGGACACTGAAGCTTTCTTT. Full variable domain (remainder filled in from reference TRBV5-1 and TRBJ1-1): KAGVTQTPRYLIKTRGQQVTLSCSPISGHRSVSWYQQTPGQGLQFLFEYFSETQRNKGNFPGRFSGRQFSNSRSEMNVSTLELGDSALYLCASSSRGRDTEAFFGQGTRLTVV.

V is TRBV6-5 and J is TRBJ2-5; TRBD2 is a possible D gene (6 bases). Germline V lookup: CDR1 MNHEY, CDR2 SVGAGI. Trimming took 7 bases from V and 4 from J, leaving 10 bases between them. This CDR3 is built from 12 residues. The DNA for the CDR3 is TGTGCCAGCACCTCTAGCGCAGAGACCCAGTACTTC. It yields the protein CASTSSAETQYF.

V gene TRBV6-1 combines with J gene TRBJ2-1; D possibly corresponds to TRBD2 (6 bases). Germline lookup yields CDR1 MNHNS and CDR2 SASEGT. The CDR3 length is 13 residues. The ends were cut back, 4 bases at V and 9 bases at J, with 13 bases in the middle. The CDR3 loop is CASSAGTQAEQFF. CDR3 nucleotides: TGTGCCAGCAGTGCAGGGACTCAGGCTGAGCAGTTCTTC.

The CDR3 sequence: CASSYSRGEGGYTF. The CDR3 DNA reads as TGTGCCAGCAGTTACTCGAGAGGGGAAGGCGGCTACACCTTC. The chain links TRBV6-5 to TRBJ1-2; maybe TRBD1 (5 bases). CDR3 length equals 14 residues. Trimming shortened V by 0 bases and J by 8 bases, and 13 bases separated the two germline ends. The germline gives CDR1 MNHEY, CDR2 SVGAGI.

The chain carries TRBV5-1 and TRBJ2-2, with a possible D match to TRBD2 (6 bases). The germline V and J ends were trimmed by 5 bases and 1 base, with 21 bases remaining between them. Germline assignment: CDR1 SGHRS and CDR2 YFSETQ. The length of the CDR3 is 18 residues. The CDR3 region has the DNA TGCGCCAGCAGACACCCGGGACTCCGATCGATGAACACCGGGGAGCTGTTTTTT. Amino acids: CASRHPGLRSMNTGELFF.

In DNA form, the CDR3 reads TGTGCCTGGAGTGTTCTTGGGGCGGTCACTGAAGCTTTCTTT. Its translation is CAWSVLGAVTEAFF. The chain joins TRBV30 to TRBJ1-1, with D tentatively TRBD1 (5 bases). Deletions cut 0 bases from V and 4 bases from J, with 12 bases between. The CDR3 length is 14 residues. Per the germline V gene, CDR1 is GTSNPN and CDR2 is SVGIG (reference sequence).

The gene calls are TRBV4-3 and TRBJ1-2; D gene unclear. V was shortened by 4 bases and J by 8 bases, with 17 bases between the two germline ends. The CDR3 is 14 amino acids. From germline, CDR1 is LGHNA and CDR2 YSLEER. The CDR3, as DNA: TGCGCCAGCAGCCCGGGTCTGCGGGGTACCGGCTACACCTTC. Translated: CASSPGLRGTGYTF.

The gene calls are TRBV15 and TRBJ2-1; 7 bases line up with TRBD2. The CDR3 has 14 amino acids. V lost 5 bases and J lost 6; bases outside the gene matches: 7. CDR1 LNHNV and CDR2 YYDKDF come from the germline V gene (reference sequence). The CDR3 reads CATSEGGRVNEQFF. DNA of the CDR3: TGTGCCACCAGCGAAGGAGGGAGGGTCAATGAGCAGTTCTTC.

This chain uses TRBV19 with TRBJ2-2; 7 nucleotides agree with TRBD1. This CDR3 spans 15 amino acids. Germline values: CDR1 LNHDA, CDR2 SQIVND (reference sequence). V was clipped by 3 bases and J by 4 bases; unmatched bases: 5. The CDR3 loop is CASSIGTVGTGELFF. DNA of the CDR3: TGTGCCAGTAGTATTGGGACAGTCGGCACCGGGGAGCTGTTTTTT.

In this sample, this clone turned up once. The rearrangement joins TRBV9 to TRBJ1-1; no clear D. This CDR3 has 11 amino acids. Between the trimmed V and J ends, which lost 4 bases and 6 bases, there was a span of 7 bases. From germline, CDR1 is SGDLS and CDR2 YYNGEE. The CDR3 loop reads CASSSVAEAFF. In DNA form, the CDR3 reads TGTGCCAGCAGCTCCGTAGCTGAAGCTTTCTTT.

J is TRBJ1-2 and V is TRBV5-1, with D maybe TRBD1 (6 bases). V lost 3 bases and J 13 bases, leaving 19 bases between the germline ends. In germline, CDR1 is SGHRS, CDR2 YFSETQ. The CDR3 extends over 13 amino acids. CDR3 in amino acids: CASSWQGQGEGTF. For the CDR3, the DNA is TGCGCCAGCAGCTGGCAGGGGCAGGGCGAAGGCACCTTC.

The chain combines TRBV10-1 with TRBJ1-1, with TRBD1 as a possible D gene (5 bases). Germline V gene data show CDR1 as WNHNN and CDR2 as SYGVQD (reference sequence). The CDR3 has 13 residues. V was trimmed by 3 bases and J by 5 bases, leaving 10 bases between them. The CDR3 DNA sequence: TGCGCCAGCAGTGAAGAATGGGGGACTGAAGCTTTCTTT. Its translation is CASSEEWGTEAFF.